Each of the 8 T cell receptor beta chains below was sequenced from the same sample in a study of T-cell memory formation after mild COVID-19. TCRdb reanalysed the 5' RACE reads using MiXCR and keeps one entry per CDR3 protein. The sample includes more than 75,000 distinct CDR3 sequences, about 15% of them seen just once. Input material: PBMCs or a T cell subset sorted from them (not recorded which). The receptors stem from an adult woman who had mild COVID-19 (a few samples of this study predate the infection). Cell type and time point are not known.

The chain carries TRBV7-8 and TRBJ2-2; tentative D call: TRBD2 (6 bases). The CDR3 runs to 12 residues. V lost 11 bases and J lost 5, with 12 bases in between. The V gene's germline CDR1 is SGHVS and CDR2 FQNEAQ. The DNA for the CDR3 is TGTGCCGCCGTCCGGGGGACCGGGGAGCTGTTTTTT. This translates into CAAVRGTGELFF.

The chain combines TRBV27 with TRBJ2-1; no firm D call. The V end was cut by 3 bases, the J end by 0 bases, with 9 bases between. Per germline, CDR1 MNHEY and CDR2 SMNVEV (reference sequence). This CDR3 comprises 15 residues. This chain's CDR3 is CASSFPPPSYNEQFF. CDR3 sequence (DNA): TGTGCCAGCAGTTTTCCACCCCCCTCCTACAATGAGCAGTTCTTC.

The CDR3: CASSSDKANYGYTF. CDR3 sequence (DNA): TGTGCCAGCAGTTCGGACAAGGCTAACTATGGCTACACCTTC. The gene calls are TRBV12-3 or TRBV12-4 and TRBJ1-2, with D possibly being TRBD1 (5 bases). V was shortened by 4 bases and J by 0 bases, with 9 bases between the two germline ends. The CDR3 spans 14 residues.

This clonotype was detected a few times. The chain links TRBV7-9 to TRBJ2-1; D is perhaps TRBD2 (6 bases). This CDR3 is 14 amino acids long. Germline-derived CDR1 and CDR2 are SEHNR and FQNEAQ (reference sequence). V was pared by 1 base and J by 8 bases, with 12 bases between. CDR3 nucleotides: TGTGCCAGCAGCTTAGTGTCCGGGACTGATGAGCAGTTCTTC. Protein sequence: CASSLVSGTDEQFF.

In its sample, this clonotype was seen a few times. The chain joins TRBV20-1 to TRBJ2-3, with 8 nucleotides matching TRBD1. Germline V gene lookup returns CDR1 DFQATT and CDR2 SNEGSKA (reference sequence). This CDR3 is built from 12 residues. With V trimmed by 6 bases and J by 7 bases, 6 bases remained unmatched. The CDR3: CSAPQGVNTQYF. The CDR3 coding sequence is TGCAGTGCACCACAGGGGGTCAATACGCAGTATTTT.

This rearrangement joins TRBV7-2 to TRBJ2-1, with D maybe TRBD2 (6 bases). The V gene's germline CDR1 is SGHTA and CDR2 FQGNSA. This CDR3 is 16 amino acids long. The V end was cut by 1 base, the J end by 5 bases, with 15 bases between. The CDR3 nucleotides read TGTGCCAGCAGCTTAGGCGGCCTAGCGCCCAACAATGAGCAGTTCTTC. Encoded protein: CASSLGGLAPNNEQFF.

The V and J genes are TRBV2 and TRBJ2-1; TRBD2 matches at 12 bases. The germline gives CDR1 SNHLY, CDR2 FYNNEI. The J segment lost 5 bases and the V segment lost 8 bases, leaving 7 bases of the junction unmatched. The CDR3 covers 15 residues. This CDR3 reads CASPRLAGDDNEQFF. For the CDR3, the DNA is TGTGCCAGCCCCCGACTAGCGGGAGATGACAATGAGCAGTTCTTC.

The chain has TRBV27 and TRBJ1-2, with TRBD1 matching over 7 bases. V was pared by 5 bases and J by 0 bases, with 9 bases of the junction left unmatched. Per the germline V gene, CDR1 is MNHEY and CDR2 is SMNVEV (reference sequence). CDR3 length equals 16 residues. The CDR3 DNA follows: TGTGCCAGCAGTATCTCTCGGGGGACAGCTAACTATGGCTACACCTTC. Translation gives CASSISRGTANYGYTF.